This T cell receptor beta chain is from a study of blood T cell repertoires in COVID-19. Whole-study context: From the United States, Italy and Spain came samples of acute and convalescent COVID-19. Sources were T cells, B-cell-depleted T cells, or PBMCs; the material itself was cDNA or gDNA.

The germline gives CDR1 MDHEN, CDR2 SYDVKM. Trimming cost V 3 bases and J 0 bases, with 8 bases left between them. The CDR3 extends over 14 amino acids. In the study's own analysis: Amplifying reference gene primers gave estimates of nucleated cell counts. Clones were sequenced by immunoSEQ multiplex PCR, and TCRdb holds only the in-frame ones, with some missing. That table is the source of V, J and clone size, and D and trimming were worked out from the DNA. The table has some 88,000 clones, about 89% seen once. J is TRBJ1-1 and V is TRBV28; D uncertain. The specimen sequenced was peripheral blood. The source of this sequence is a human donor with active COVID-19. The donor label of this sample is uncertain. CDR3: CASSFEQMNTEAFF. The CDR3 DNA reads as TGTGCCAGCAGTTTTGAACAGATGAACACTGAAGCTTTCTTT.